Below are 15 T cell receptor beta chains sequenced from a single sample in a study of cytomegalovirus exposure and HLA in healthy donors. Vbeta (60) and Jbeta (13) primers were used in the PCR. Clones were read by immunoSEQ multiplex PCR, and TCRdb kept only the in-frame ones, dropping some. This table has about 180,000 clones, around 80% appearing once. What was sequenced was PBMCs. The receptor set was obtained from a girl under 18 in good health and CMV-seropositive.

CDR3 in amino acids: CASTEVGANVLTF. The CDR3 nucleotides read TGTGCCAGCACCGAGGTGGGGGCCAACGTCCTGACTTTC. The chain recombines TRBV7-9 with TRBJ2-6; unclear D gene. V was shortened by 7 bases and J by 4 bases, with 8 bases between the two germline ends. The CDR3 is 13 amino acids. CDR1 SEHNR and CDR2 FQNEAQ come from the germline V gene (reference sequence).

V gene TRBV11-1 combines with J gene TRBJ2-1; 14 positions match TRBD2. The CDR3 has 18 residues. With V trimmed by 3 bases and J by 4 bases, 8 bases remained unmatched. In germline, CDR1 is SGHAT, CDR2 FQDESV (reference sequence). The CDR3 DNA is TGTGCCAGCAGCTTGCGACTAGCGGGAGGGCCGGTTTACAATGAGCAGTTCTTC. Translation gives CASSLRLAGGPVYNEQFF.

The V gene is TRBV18, the J gene TRBJ2-3, with 12 positions matching TRBD2. Germline assignment: CDR1 KGHSH and CDR2 LQKENI. V was pared by 3 bases and J by 3 bases, with 7 bases of the junction left unmatched. The length of the CDR3 is 17 residues. The DNA of the CDR3 is TGTGCCAGCTCACCCCTGGTAACTAGCGGGAGGACAGATACGCAGTATTTT. Its protein is CASSPLVTSGRTDTQYF.

This clone was picked up one time. V and J are TRBV5-4 and TRBJ1-1; D possibly corresponds to TRBD1 (5 bases). V lost 0 bases to trimming and J lost 4 bases, with 13 bases between them. Germline V gene data show CDR1 as SGHNT and CDR2 as YYREEE (reference sequence). The CDR3 extends over 15 amino acids. CDR3 amino acids: CASSLAFGGVTEAFF. The DNA for the CDR3 is TGTGCCAGCAGCTTGGCCTTCGGGGGAGTCACTGAAGCTTTCTTT.

J is TRBJ2-1 and V is TRBV7-8, with 10 positions matching TRBD1. The CDR3 is 15 residues long. V shed 5 bases and J 1 base; nucleotides not matched to a gene: 2. Germline CDR1 and CDR2: SGHVS and FQNEAQ. CDR3 nucleotide sequence: TGTGCCAGCAGCCGGGGACAGGGGTCCTACAATGAGCAGTTCTTC. Translation gives CASSRGQGSYNEQFF.

V gene TRBV19 combines with J gene TRBJ2-2, with 7 bases that match TRBD2. The length of the CDR3 is 16 residues. J gave up 5 bases and V 1 base, and 7 bases lay outside the gene matches. Germline CDR1 reads LNHDA; CDR2 reads SQIVND (reference sequence). The CDR3 DNA follows: TGTGCCAGTAGTATAGCAGCGGGGTCGGAGACCGGGGAGCTGTTTTTT. It is translated as CASSIAAGSETGELFF. Full variable domain (outside the CDR3, taken from reference TRBV19 and TRBJ2-2): DGGITQSPKYLFRKEGQNVTLSCEQNLNHDAMYWYRQDPGQGLRLIYYSQIVNDFQKGDIAEGYSVSREKKESFPLTVTSAQKNPTAFYLCASSIAAGSETGELFFGEGSRLTVL.

The rearrangement uses TRBV5-6 and TRBJ2-6, with D maybe TRBD1 (6 bases). The germline V gene has CDR1 SGHDT and CDR2 YYEEEE. The CDR3 covers 19 residues. V lost 0 bases and J lost 0, with 16 bases in between. The CDR3 DNA reads as TGTGCCAGCAGCTTGGTAGGGGGTACAGGCCGCTCTGGGGCCAACGTCCTGACTTTC. The encoded protein is CASSLVGGTGRSGANVLTF.

Comments on this clone: The germline gene is not matched at one end of the junction; a read error may be the cause. This chain connects TRBV4-2 to TRBJ1-1; TRBD1 matches at 9 bases. In germline, CDR1 is LGHNA, CDR2 YNFKEQ. The CDR3 runs to 17 residues. The CDR3 coding sequence is TGTGCCAGCAGCCAAGTCCGACCACAGGGGGCGAACTCTGAAGCTTTCTTT. It is translated as CASSQVRPQGANSEAFF.

The chain is built from TRBV29-1 and TRBJ2-7, with 7 bases aligning to TRBD1. The CDR3 loop spans 13 amino acids. V lost 7 bases to trimming and J lost 3 bases; unmatched junction nucleotides: 9. The germline V gene has CDR1 SQVTM and CDR2 ANQGSEA. CDR3 protein: CSARKGAGYEQYF. The CDR3 DNA sequence: TGCAGCGCGCGGAAGGGGGCTGGCTACGAGCAGTACTTC.

V gene TRBV28 combines with J gene TRBJ1-2; D remains ambiguous. CDR3 length: 13 residues. Germline CDR1 and CDR2: MDHEN and SYDVKM. V was pared by 5 bases and J by 3 bases, with 10 bases between. CDR3 protein: CASSPRPDYGYTF. The DNA of the CDR3 is TGTGCCAGCAGTCCCCGTCCCGACTATGGCTACACCTTC.

The chain recombines TRBV6-6 with TRBJ2-3; D is unresolved. The V and J ends lost 7 bases and 1 base respectively, with 15 bases between them. The CDR3 is 15 residues long. In germline, CDR1 is MNHNY, CDR2 SVGAGI (reference sequence). The CDR3 DNA follows: TGTGCCAGCACTCAGGCCTCGTCAGGCACAGATACGCAGTATTTT. This encodes CASTQASSGTDTQYF.

This rearrangement joins TRBV7-9 to TRBJ1-2, with D possibly TRBD1 on 5 matching bases. The CDR3 is 14 amino acids. Germline V gene data show CDR1 as SEHNR and CDR2 as FQNEAQ (reference sequence). V dropped 5 bases and J dropped 6 bases, with 16 bases sitting between them. CDR3 nucleotides: TGTGCCAGCAGCACGTCCGGCAGGGCCAATGGCTACACCTTC. The encoded protein is CASSTSGRANGYTF.

This clone was recorded once. The V gene is TRBV6-5, the J gene TRBJ2-2, with D possibly TRBD2 on 6 matching bases. Germline CDR1 MNHEY, CDR2 SVGAGI. V lost 6 bases and J 1 base, leaving 12 bases between the germline ends. The CDR3 covers 15 residues. Here the CDR3 DNA reads TGTGCCAGCAGGCCGGGACTCCGGAACACCGGGGAGCTGTTTTTT. It translates to CASRPGLRNTGELFF.

CDR3 residues: CASSTKGLAGAPNTGELFF. The CDR3 bases are TGTGCCAGCAGCACCAAGGGACTAGCGGGAGCCCCGAACACCGGGGAGCTGTTTTTT. The chain couples TRBV7-3 to TRBJ2-2; TRBD2 aligns across 14 bases. CDR1 SGHTA and CDR2 FQGTGA come from the germline V gene. The J segment lost 0 bases and the V segment lost 5 bases, leaving 8 bases of the junction unmatched. The CDR3 sequence is 19 residues long.

The chain links TRBV30 to TRBJ1-3, with D unresolved. The length of the CDR3 is 12 residues. CDR1 and CDR2 (germline): GTSNPN, SVGIG (reference sequence). V was shortened by 7 bases and J by 1 base, with 8 bases between the two germline ends. The CDR3, as DNA: TGTGCCTCCTCCGGGTCTGGAAACACCATATATTTT. It translates to CASSGSGNTIYF.